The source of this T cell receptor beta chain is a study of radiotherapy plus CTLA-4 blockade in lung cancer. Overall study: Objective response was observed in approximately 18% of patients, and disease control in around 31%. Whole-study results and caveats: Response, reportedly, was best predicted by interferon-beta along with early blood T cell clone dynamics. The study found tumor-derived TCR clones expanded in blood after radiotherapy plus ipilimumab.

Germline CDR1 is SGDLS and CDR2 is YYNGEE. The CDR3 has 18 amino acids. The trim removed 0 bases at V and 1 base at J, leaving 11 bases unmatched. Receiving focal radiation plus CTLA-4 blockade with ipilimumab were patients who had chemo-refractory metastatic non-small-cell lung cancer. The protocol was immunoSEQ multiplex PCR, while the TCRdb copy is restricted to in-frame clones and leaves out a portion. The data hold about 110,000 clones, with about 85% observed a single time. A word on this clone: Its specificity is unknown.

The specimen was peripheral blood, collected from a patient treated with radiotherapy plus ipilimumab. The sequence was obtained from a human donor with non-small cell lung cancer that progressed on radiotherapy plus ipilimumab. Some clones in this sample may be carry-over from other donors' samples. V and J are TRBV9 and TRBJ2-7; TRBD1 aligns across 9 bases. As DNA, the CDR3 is TGTGCCAGCAGCGTAGGTCCTACGACAGGGGGGGCTTCCTACGAGCAGTACTTC. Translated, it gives CASSVGPTTGGASYEQYF.